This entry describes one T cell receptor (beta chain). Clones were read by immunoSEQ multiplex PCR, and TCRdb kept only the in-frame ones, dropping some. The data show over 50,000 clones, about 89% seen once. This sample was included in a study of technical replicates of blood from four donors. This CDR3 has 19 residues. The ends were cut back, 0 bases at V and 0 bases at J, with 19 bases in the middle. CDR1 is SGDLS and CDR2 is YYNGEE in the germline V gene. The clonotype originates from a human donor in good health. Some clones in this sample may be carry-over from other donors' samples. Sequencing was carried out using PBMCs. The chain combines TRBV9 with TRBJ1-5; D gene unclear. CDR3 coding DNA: TGTGCCAGCAGCGTAGAGCGGGCGGGTGGACTGTATAGCAATCAGCCCCAGCATTTT. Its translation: CASSVERAGGLYSNQPQHF.